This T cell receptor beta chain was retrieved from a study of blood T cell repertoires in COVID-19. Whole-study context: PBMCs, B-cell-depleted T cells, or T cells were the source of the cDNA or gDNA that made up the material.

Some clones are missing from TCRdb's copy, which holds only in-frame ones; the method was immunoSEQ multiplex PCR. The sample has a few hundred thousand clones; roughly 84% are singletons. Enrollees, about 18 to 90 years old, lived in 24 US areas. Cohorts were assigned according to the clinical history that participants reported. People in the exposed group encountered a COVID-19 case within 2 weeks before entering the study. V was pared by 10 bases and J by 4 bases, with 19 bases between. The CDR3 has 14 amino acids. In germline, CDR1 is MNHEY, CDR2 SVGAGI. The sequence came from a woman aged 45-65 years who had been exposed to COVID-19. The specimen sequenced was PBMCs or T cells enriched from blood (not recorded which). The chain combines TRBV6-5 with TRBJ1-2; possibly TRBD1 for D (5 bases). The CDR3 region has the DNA TGTGCCACTTCCTCCGGGCCTGGGGCCTATGGCTACACCTTC. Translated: CATSSGPGAYGYTF.